The 7 T cell receptor beta chains below come from one sample, sequenced in a study of blood T cells in healthy people across ages. Alongside a J-beta primer mix, a sample-barcoded 5' primer served in a second PCR lasting roughly 6 to 11 cycles. Via MiXCR, TCRdb re-called the 5' RACE reads, giving one row per CDR3 protein. The data show about 1.1 million distinct CDR3 sequences, with less than 45% seen just once and about 12% held by the top ten. The sequencing sample was made of blood. Every receptor here comes from a man aged 18 to 30 in good health.

This clonotype was seen repeatedly, ten times or more. The chain joins TRBV6-5 to TRBJ2-7, with a weak D call TRBD2 (5 bases). The CDR3 spans 16 residues. CDR1 and CDR2 (germline): MNHEY, SVGAGI. Trimming removed 0 bases from V and 0 bases from J, with 12 bases in between. The CDR3 nucleotides read TGTGCCAGCAGTTACTCTTCCGGGATTATCTCCTACGAGCAGTACTTC. Amino acids: CASSYSSGIISYEQYF.

V and J are TRBV9 and TRBJ2-5; TRBD1 agrees at 8 bases. The length of the CDR3 is 13 residues. The germline gives CDR1 SGDLS, CDR2 YYNGEE. The V gene end was trimmed by 0 bases and the J gene end by 7 bases; junction bases not matched to a gene: 2. The CDR3 sequence: CASSVGGQGTQYF. Here the CDR3 DNA reads TGTGCCAGCAGCGTAGGAGGACAGGGGACCCAGTACTTC.

About this clonotype itself: At one of its ends the junction is not consistent with the germline gene, which may arise from a read error. The chain is built from TRBV9 and TRBJ2-3; 11 bases agree with TRBD2. Germline assignment: CDR1 SGDLS and CDR2 YYNGEE. The CDR3 sequence is 15 residues long. CDR3 bases: TGTACCAGCAGCGTAGCGGGGGGGCGCGCAGATACGCAGTATTTT. Protein: CTSSVAGGRADTQYF. The entire variable domain, with the rest obtained from reference TRBV9 and TRBJ2-3, is as follows: DSGVTQTPKHLITATGQRVTLRCSPRSGDLSVYWYQQSLDQGLQFLIQYYNGEERAKGNILERFSAQQFPDLHSELNLSSLELGDSALYFCTSSVAGGRADTQYFGPGTRLTVL.

The rearrangement links TRBV7-9 to TRBJ1-2, with D possibly being TRBD1 (6 bases). This CDR3 spans 14 amino acids. Germline loops: CDR1 SEHNR, CDR2 FQNEAQ (reference sequence). The V end was cut by 4 bases, the J end by 4 bases, with 13 bases between. The CDR3 is CASSSNVQGYGYTF. Here the CDR3 DNA reads TGTGCCAGCAGCTCCAACGTACAGGGCTATGGCTACACCTTC.

J is TRBJ2-1 and V is TRBV11-2, with a possible D match to TRBD1 (6 bases). CDR1 is SGHAT and CDR2 is FQNNGV in the germline V gene. This CDR3 spans 15 amino acids. Between the trimmed V and J ends, which lost 5 bases and 1 base, there was a span of 12 bases. The CDR3 sequence: CASSVLGASYNEQFF. The CDR3 region has the DNA TGTGCCAGCAGCGTTTTGGGGGCGTCCTACAATGAGCAGTTCTTC.

This clonotype was observed a few times. V is TRBV20-1 and J is TRBJ1-2; D perhaps matches TRBD1 (5 bases). The CDR3 is made up of 19 amino acids. Trimming removed 0 bases at V and 1 base at J, with 24 bases between. Germline CDR1 and CDR2: DFQATT and SNEGSKA (reference sequence). The CDR3 DNA reads TGCAGTGCTAGAGATCGCCCGACAGCCATCCCAGGGTTTAACTATGGCTACACCTTC. Residues: CSARDRPTAIPGFNYGYTF.

This clonotype was seen a handful of times. The CDR3 loop reads CASSPRRGTAFYGYTF. DNA for the CDR3: TGTGCCAGCAGCCCCCGCAGGGGGACCGCCTTCTATGGCTACACCTTC. This chain links TRBV6-6 with TRBJ1-2, with 7 bases lining up with TRBD1. The CDR3 runs to 16 residues. Germline V gene lookup returns CDR1 MNHNY and CDR2 SVGAGI (reference sequence). V dropped 6 bases and J dropped 4; count of bases not matched to a gene: 14.